The present TCR beta chain was sequenced within a study of identical twins. Study observations and caveats: Twins shared beta out-of-frame sequences in excess, but this excess was weaker. Possibly, invariant MAIT and iNKT cells partly confounded zero-insertion analyses.

This clonotype appeared many times. No antigen is known for it. One end of the junction is discordant with germline, which a read error may explain. Every sampled donor was Caucasian and healthy. CDR3 size: 15 residues. From the 5' RACE reads, TCRdb called clonotypes with MiXCR, one entry per CDR3 protein. Counted here are 410,000 or so distinct CDR3 sequences, approximately 18% occurring once; the ten biggest clones make up less than 15%. This sequence was found in a man between 50 and 59 years old in good health. The sequenced sample consisted of naive T cells sorted from blood. J is TRBJ2-1 and V is TRBV12-3 or TRBV12-4; the match to TRBD2 covers 12 bases. The CDR3 DNA reads TGTGCCAGCAGTCTAGCGGGAGGGCCCTACAATGAGCAGTTCTTC. Amino acid sequence: CASSLAGGPYNEQFF.